This T cell receptor beta chain originates from a study of shared clonotypes between healthy human individuals. Findings and caveats of the study: An anticipated effect of sequencing depth on clonotype sharing among donors was recognized. It was observed that 5% to 6% of naive CD4 clonotypes were shared across four donors.

V dropped 0 bases and J dropped 4 bases, with 14 bases sitting between them. The germline gives CDR1 SGHRS, CDR2 YFSETQ. The CDR3 is made up of 15 amino acids. Comment on this clone: Its antigen is not identified.

Replicate PCRs run on sorted subsets employed 200 ng DNA, 30,000 to 35,000 T cell genomes. This table comes from immunoSEQ multiplex PCR, and its TCRdb copy is limited to in-frame clones, with some not included. The data contain about 2.5 million clones, about nine tenths of them seen just once; the ten biggest clones take up around 0.38%. The sequence was obtained from a man between 18 and 35 years old in good health. Some clones in this sample may be carry-over from other donors' samples. Sequencing was carried out using naive CD4+ T cells from PBMCs. Regarding subset: CD45RA+ positively selected. The chain joins TRBV5-1 to TRBJ2-7; D might be TRBD1 (6 bases). This CDR3 is CASSLAGVSVYEQYF. DNA of the CDR3: TGCGCCAGCAGCTTGGCAGGGGTTAGCGTTTACGAGCAGTACTTC. The full variable domain, with the rest looked up from reference TRBV5-1 and TRBJ2-7, is KAGVTQTPRYLIKTRGQQVTLSCSPISGHRSVSWYQQTPGQGLQFLFEYFSETQRNKGNFPGRFSGRQFSNSRSEMNVSTLELGDSALYLCASSLAGVSVYEQYFGPGTRLTVT.